This entry lists 28 T cell receptor beta chains sequenced from one sample in a study of blood T cell repertoires in COVID-19. The protocol was immunoSEQ multiplex PCR, while the TCRdb copy is restricted to in-frame clones and leaves out a portion. The sample has about 71,000 clones; 75% to 90% are singletons. Sequences were obtained from peripheral blood. The source of these receptors is a man aged 30 to 45 with acute or convalescent COVID-19.

This CDR3 reads CASSVRPGQGTEAFF. In DNA form, the CDR3 reads TGCGCCAGCAGCGTTCGACCCGGACAGGGCACTGAAGCTTTCTTT. The J gene is TRBJ1-1, the V gene TRBV5-1, with 8 bases identical to TRBD1. The trim removed 4 bases at V and 4 bases at J, leaving 9 bases unmatched. The CDR3 loop spans 15 amino acids. The germline V gene has CDR1 SGHRS and CDR2 YFSETQ.

This clone was detected once. V gene TRBV15 combines with J gene TRBJ1-2; 8 positions match TRBD1. CDR1 is LNHNV and CDR2 is YYDKDF in the germline V gene (reference sequence). The CDR3 is made up of 14 amino acids. The junction had 5 bases not matched to a gene; V was cut back by 1 base and J by 7 bases. CDR3 bases: TGTGCCACCAGCAGAGCTGGACAGGGAGGTGGCTACACCTTC. It specifies CATSRAGQGGGYTF.

This chain connects TRBV5-1 to TRBJ2-6; possibly TRBD2 for D (5 bases). The V end lost 3 bases, the J end lost 1 base, and 8 bases lay between the germline ends. The germline CDR1 and CDR2 sequences are SGHRS and YFSETQ. CDR3 length: 15 residues. In DNA, the CDR3 is TGCGCCAGCAGCTACGAGGGATCTGGGGCCAACGTCCTGACTTTC. Protein sequence: CASSYEGSGANVLTF. The full variable domain, completed using reference TRBV5-1 and TRBJ2-6, is KAGVTQTPRYLIKTRGQQVTLSCSPISGHRSVSWYQQTPGQGLQFLFEYFSETQRNKGNFPGRFSGRQFSNSRSEMNVSTLELGDSALYLCASSYEGSGANVLTFGAGSRLTVL.

The rearrangement uses TRBV18 and TRBJ1-5; 8 bases line up with TRBD1. There are 15 residues in the CDR3. CDR1 KGHSH and CDR2 LQKENI come from the germline V gene. The junction had 5 bases not matched to a gene; V was cut back by 0 bases and J by 7 bases. CDR3 amino acids: CASSPPGQGGQPQHF. CDR3 in DNA: TGTGCCAGCTCACCACCAGGACAGGGTGGACAGCCCCAGCATTTT.

This clone was recorded a few times. The rearrangement joins TRBV9 to TRBJ2-5; 7 bases are shared with TRBD1. Germline CDR1 SGDLS, CDR2 YYNGEE. After removal of 2 bases from V and 2 bases from J, the junction contained 6 bases not matched to a gene. The CDR3 has 15 amino acids. The CDR3 DNA follows: TGTGCCAGCAGCGTTCTTGGGACAGAGCAAGAGACCCAGTACTTC. Translated, it gives CASSVLGTEQETQYF.

The gene calls are TRBV5-8 and TRBJ1-6; TRBD1 might be the D (5 bases). Germline assignment: CDR1 SGHTS and CDR2 YDEGEE. V was shortened by 4 bases and J by 0 bases, with 8 bases between the two germline ends. This CDR3 comprises 15 residues. CDR3 sequence: CASSTGNSYNSPLHF. The CDR3 region has the DNA TGTGCCAGCAGCACAGGAAACTCCTATAATTCACCCCTCCACTTT.

The V call is TRBV5-4, the J call TRBJ1-1; 12 bases fit TRBD1. This CDR3 contains 17 residues. Looked up from germline, CDR1 is SGHNT and CDR2 is YYREEE (reference sequence). V trimming: 0 bases; J trimming: 4 bases; junction bases outside the gene matches: 7. CDR3 sequence reads: CASSLAPGQGAGTEAFF. DNA of the CDR3: TGTGCCAGCAGCTTGGCCCCGGGACAGGGGGCAGGCACTGAAGCTTTCTTT.

This chain links TRBV12-3 or TRBV12-4 with TRBJ1-2, with D uncertain. V was cut by 7 bases and J by 3 bases, with 12 bases left in between. CDR3 length: 13 amino acids. The DNA of the CDR3 is TGTGCCAGCACCCCTACAGACCACTATGGCTACACCTTC. Translating it yields CASTPTDHYGYTF.

The rearrangement links TRBV5-1 to TRBJ1-2; D remains ambiguous. CDR3 size: 14 residues. Germline assignment: CDR1 SGHRS and CDR2 YFSETQ. Trimming removed 2 bases from V and 2 bases from J, with 10 bases in between. For the CDR3, the DNA is TGCGCCAGCAGCTTAGAGGGCAGAAACTATGGCTACACCTTC. It translates to CASSLEGRNYGYTF. Using reference TRBV5-1 and TRBJ1-2 for the parts outside the CDR3, the full variable domain is KAGVTQTPRYLIKTRGQQVTLSCSPISGHRSVSWYQQTPGQGLQFLFEYFSETQRNKGNFPGRFSGRQFSNSRSEMNVSTLELGDSALYLCASSLEGRNYGYTFGSGTRLTVV.

This clone came up a few times. The chain employs TRBV11-2 and TRBJ2-3; 9 nucleotides match TRBD2. Trimming cost V 7 bases and J 4 bases; bases outside gene matches: 9. CDR1 is SGHAT and CDR2 is FQNNGV in the germline V gene. The CDR3 is made up of 15 amino acids. For the CDR3, the DNA is TGTGCCAGCACCCAGGGCGGGAGGGCTGCAGATACGCAGTATTTT. It specifies CASTQGGRAADTQYF.

The V call is TRBV4-1, the J call TRBJ1-1; TRBD1 aligns across 7 bases. J lost 2 bases, V lost 0 bases, and 0 bases had no gene match. CDR3 size: 14 residues. From germline, CDR1 is MGHRA and CDR2 YSYEKL. CDR3 sequence: CASSQEGGNTEAFF. The DNA for the CDR3 is TGCGCCAGCAGCCAAGAAGGGGGCAACACTGAAGCTTTCTTT.

V and J are TRBV9 and TRBJ2-5, with D possibly TRBD1 on 6 matching bases. The CDR3 has 16 residues. The ends were cut back, 2 bases at V and 5 bases at J, with 19 bases in the middle. CDR1 and CDR2 from the germline V gene are SGDLS and YYNGEE. The CDR3 DNA follows: TGTGCCAGCAGCGTCAGGTCGGACAGTAAGGGTGAGACCCAGTACTTC. It specifies CASSVRSDSKGETQYF.

The V gene is TRBV18, the J gene TRBJ1-1; a possible D gene is TRBD1 (6 bases). Germline CDR1 KGHSH, CDR2 LQKENI. The CDR3 covers 16 residues. V dropped 2 bases and J dropped 0 bases, with 13 bases sitting between them. Written as DNA, the CDR3 is TGTGCCAGCTCACCAGGGACACTCCAAGTGAACACTGAAGCTTTCTTT. This codes for CASSPGTLQVNTEAFF.

CDR3 loop: CASREQTGYGYTF. The DNA of the CDR3 is TGTGCCAGCAGAGAACAGACAGGGTACGGCTACACCTTC. This chain uses TRBV12-3 or TRBV12-4 with TRBJ1-2; 7 bases map to TRBD1. The junction had 9 bases not matched to a gene; V was cut back by 6 bases and J by 8 bases. There are 13 residues in the CDR3.

As regards this clone: Other DNA sequences within the sample encode an identical CDR3. The rearrangement links TRBV27 to TRBJ1-4; D not resolved. V was trimmed by 4 bases and J by 3 bases, leaving 9 bases between them. CDR1 and CDR2 (germline): MNHEY, SMNVEV (reference sequence). This CDR3 comprises 14 residues. The CDR3 nucleotides are TGTGCCAGCAGTTCCCGCGGTCCTAATGAAAAACTGTTTTTT. The encoded protein is CASSSRGPNEKLFF.

Only a few counts were recorded for this clone. The CDR3 region is CASGAHGGNTEAFF. The CDR3 DNA follows: TGTGCCAGCGGAGCCCACGGGGGGAACACTGAAGCTTTCTTT. The chain combines TRBV7-9 with TRBJ1-1, with D tentatively TRBD1 (5 bases). Germline assignment: CDR1 SEHNR and CDR2 FQNEAQ (reference sequence). There are 14 residues in the CDR3. V was clipped by 8 bases and J by 1 base, with 14 bases between them.

CDR3 in amino acids: CASSLRDRYYNEQFF. The CDR3 nucleotides are TGTGCCAGCAGTTTGCGGGACAGGTACTACAATGAGCAGTTCTTC. This chain joins TRBV27 and TRBJ2-1, with 8 nucleotides matching TRBD1. Trimming took 3 bases from V and 3 from J; bases not matched to a gene: 4. The germline gives CDR1 MNHEY, CDR2 SMNVEV (reference sequence). This CDR3 region has 15 residues.

The V call is TRBV9, the J call TRBJ2-2; D is possibly TRBD2 (7 bases). The V end lost 1 base, the J end lost 1 base, and 8 bases lay between the germline ends. The germline V gene has CDR1 SGDLS and CDR2 YYNGEE. The CDR3 has 15 residues. CDR3 DNA sequence: TGTGCCAGCAGCGTAAGGGGGGGGAACACCGGGGAGCTGTTTTTT. As protein: CASSVRGGNTGELFF.

This clone is a singleton in its sample. This chain uses TRBV9 with TRBJ1-1, with 11 bases fitting TRBD1. V was pared by 2 bases and J by 3 bases, with 6 bases of the junction left unmatched. Looked up from germline, CDR1 is SGDLS and CDR2 is YYNGEE. The CDR3 extends over 16 amino acids. The CDR3 is CASSVNRDRGDTEAFF. The CDR3, as DNA: TGTGCCAGCAGCGTGAACCGGGACAGGGGGGACACTGAAGCTTTCTTT.

The gene calls are TRBV5-1 and TRBJ2-3; TRBD1 agrees at 7 bases. Germline assignment: CDR1 SGHRS and CDR2 YFSETQ. V shed 4 bases, J shed 0 bases, and the junction held 5 bases outside the gene matches. The CDR3 is made up of 15 amino acids. CDR3 sequence (DNA): TGCGCCAGCAGCCCCCACAGGGGAAGCACAGATACGCAGTATTTT. Translation: CASSPHRGSTDTQYF. The variable domain in full, completed from reference TRBV5-1 and TRBJ2-3, reads KAGVTQTPRYLIKTRGQQVTLSCSPISGHRSVSWYQQTPGQGLQFLFEYFSETQRNKGNFPGRFSGRQFSNSRSEMNVSTLELGDSALYLCASSPHRGSTDTQYFGPGTRLTVL.

The V call is TRBV7-3, the J call TRBJ2-7, with 9 bases lining up with TRBD1. Germline V gives CDR1 SGHTA, CDR2 FQGTGA. V lost 4 bases to trimming and J lost 6 bases; unmatched junction nucleotides: 4. The length of the CDR3 is 13 residues. The CDR3 bases are TGTGCCAGCAGCTCCCGGGACAGGGCCGAGCAGTACTTC. Translated, it gives CASSSRDRAEQYF. The whole variable domain, filled in from reference TRBV7-3 and TRBJ2-7, reads GAGVSQTPSNKVTEKGKYVELRCDPISGHTALYWYRQSLGQGPEFLIYFQGTGAADDSGLPNDRFFAVRPEGSVSTLKIQRTERGDSAVYLCASSSRDRAEQYFGPGTRLTVT.

The rearrangement uses TRBV5-5 and TRBJ1-6; D is unclear. The CDR3 is 16 amino acids. Germline V gene sequence: CDR1 SGHKS, CDR2 YYEKEE (reference sequence). V lost 1 base to trimming and J lost 5 bases, with 13 bases between them. Here the CDR3 DNA reads TGTGCCAGCAGCTTGTTCTTCCAACGGGATAATTCACCCCTCCACTTT. Translating gives CASSLFFQRDNSPLHF.

The V and J genes are TRBV9 and TRBJ2-7, with a tentative D call TRBD2 (6 bases). Germline V CDR1 and CDR2: SGDLS, YYNGEE. Trimming cost V 3 bases and J 5 bases, with 21 bases left between them. The CDR3 extends over 16 amino acids. CDR3 sequence: CASSAHTGAIQNEQYF. For the CDR3, the DNA is TGTGCCAGCAGCGCTCATACGGGAGCGATCCAAAACGAGCAGTACTTC.

This clone was observed a few times. The CDR3 bases are TGTGCCAGCCACGAGACAGATATCTATGGCTACACCTTC. This codes for CASHETDIYGYTF. The V and J genes are TRBV6-5 and TRBJ1-2; a weak D match, TRBD1 (5 bases). The germline CDR1 and CDR2 sequences are MNHEY and SVGAGI. The CDR3 has 13 residues. V lost 8 bases to trimming and J lost 4 bases, with 14 bases between them.

This clone has only one observation. V gene TRBV5-8 combines with J gene TRBJ1-2; TRBD1 matches at 9 bases. V was clipped by 4 bases and J by 6 bases; unmatched bases: 7. This CDR3 has 14 residues. Per the germline V gene, CDR1 is SGHTS and CDR2 is YDEGEE. The CDR3 is CASSVQGALNGYTF. The DNA of the CDR3 is TGTGCCAGCAGCGTACAGGGGGCCCTTAATGGCTACACCTTC.

Written as DNA, the CDR3 is TGTGCCAGCTCACCAGAAATTAGCTCTGGAAACACCATATATTTT. This codes for CASSPEISSGNTIYF. V gene TRBV18 combines with J gene TRBJ1-3; the D is unclear. The germline V gene has CDR1 KGHSH and CDR2 LQKENI. The CDR3 is made up of 15 amino acids. The ends were cut back, 2 bases at V and 0 bases at J, with 8 bases in the middle. The full variable domain, completed using reference TRBV18 and TRBJ1-3, is NAGVMQNPRHLVRRRGQEARLRCSPMKGHSHVYWYRQLPEEGLKFMVYLQKENIIDESGMPKERFSAEFPKEGPSILRIQQVVRGDSAAYFCASSPEISSGNTIYFGEGSWLTVV.

Written as DNA, the CDR3 is TGTGCCAGCAGTCAAGGACTAGCGGTTCTCACCGGGGAGCTGTTTTTT. It specifies CASSQGLAVLTGELFF. The J gene is TRBJ2-2, the V gene TRBV6-2 or TRBV6-3; the match to TRBD2 covers 10 bases. The CDR3 runs to 16 residues. Germline lookup yields CDR1 MNHEY and CDR2 SVGEGT. V shed 5 bases, J shed 4 bases, and the junction held 7 bases outside the gene matches.

This chain uses TRBV5-6 with TRBJ2-7, with 8 nucleotides matching TRBD1. Trimming took 0 bases from V and 3 from J; bases not matched to a gene: 5. This CDR3 is built from 15 residues. Germline V gene data show CDR1 as SGHDT and CDR2 as YYEEEE. CDR3 in amino acids: CASSLVGQENYEQYF. The DNA for the CDR3 is TGTGCCAGCAGCTTGGTGGGACAGGAAAACTACGAGCAGTACTTC.